The 11 T cell receptor beta chains below were found in one sample sequenced in a study of cytomegalovirus exposure and HLA in healthy donors (dated by TCRdb to between 2016 and 2019). To prepare the library, the immunoSEQ multiplex PCR assay was applied. For the multiplex PCR, a mixture combining 60 forward primers for TCR Vbeta segments and 13 reverse primers for TCR Jbeta segments was used. Not all clones reach the TCRdb copy of this immuneACCESS table, which keeps in-frame sequences only. Checked studies attribute under half of the gap to unresolved V genes and leave the rest unexplained. Counted in this sample were about 190,000 clones; about 81% of them appeared once. Clones ranked in the top ten supply approximately 4.6% of the sample. Sequencing input: PBMCs. The receptors stem from a man aged 25 to 40 in good health and CMV-seropositive.

On this clone: The sample contains more than one DNA sequence encoding this CDR3. The V gene is TRBV9, the J gene TRBJ2-7, with 9 positions matching TRBD1. Germline CDR1 reads SGDLS; CDR2 reads YYNGEE. The CDR3 has 15 residues. V was pared by 4 bases and J by 0 bases, with 5 bases of the junction left unmatched. CDR3 DNA: TGTGCCAGCAGCCCCGGGACAGGGAGCTCCTACGAGCAGTACTTC. Encoded protein: CASSPGTGSSYEQYF.

This clone was counted a few times. The rearrangement joins TRBV7-3 to TRBJ2-1, with 10 bases identical to TRBD2. Germline values: CDR1 SGHTA, CDR2 FQGTGA. There are 16 residues in the CDR3. The trim removed 2 bases at V and 4 bases at J, leaving 5 bases unmatched. CDR3 sequence (DNA): TGTGCCAGCAGCTTACGGTCTAGCGGGGGATACAATGAGCAGTTCTTC. Encoded protein: CASSLRSSGGYNEQFF.

The rearrangement links TRBV27 to TRBJ1-2; 7 nucleotides agree with TRBD1. The junction had 1 base not matched to a gene; V was cut back by 3 bases and J by 3 bases. The CDR3 has 13 amino acids. Germline CDR1 is MNHEY and CDR2 is SMNVEV (reference sequence). Written as DNA, the CDR3 is TGTGCCAGCAGTTTCGACAGGGACTATGGCTACACCTTC. Translating it yields CASSFDRDYGYTF.

The V gene is TRBV7-2, the J gene TRBJ1-2; D gene ambiguous. V was shortened by 1 base and J by 8 bases, with 17 bases between the two germline ends. The CDR3 spans 15 residues. CDR1 SGHTA and CDR2 FQGNSA come from the germline V gene. Here the CDR3 DNA reads TGTGCCAGCAGCTTAGTAAACCTCGGCGGTGGAGGCTACACCTTC. The encoded protein is CASSLVNLGGGGYTF.

V and J are TRBV23-1 and TRBJ1-1; unclear D gene. TRBV23-1 is sorted into the ORF group, with uncertain function. The CDR3 is made up of 16 amino acids. With 2 bases removed from V and 2 bases from J, the gap between germline ends came to 15 bases. The CDR3 nucleotides read TGCGCCAGCAGTCAAGGCCCTTGTGGCCGAAACACTGAAGCTTTCTTT. This gives the protein CASSQGPCGRNTEAFF.

The chain uses TRBV6-5 and TRBJ2-2; 12 bases are shared with TRBD2. This CDR3 spans 15 amino acids. The V gene's germline CDR1 is MNHEY and CDR2 SVGAGI. V dropped 10 bases and J dropped 2; count of bases not matched to a gene: 5. The CDR3 region is CATRLAGVNTGELFF. CDR3 in DNA: TGTGCCACCCGACTAGCGGGGGTCAACACCGGGGAGCTGTTTTTT.

This clone has only one observation. The rearrangement links TRBV20-1 to TRBJ1-3; D is ambiguous. CDR1 is DFQATT, CDR2 SNEGSKA, per germline (reference sequence). The V gene lost 3 bases and the J gene lost 5 bases, with 5 bases spanning the gap. This CDR3 is 11 amino acids long. DNA for the CDR3: TGCAGTGCTAGTCTCCGAAACACCATATATTTT. Protein sequence: CSASLRNTIYF.

V usage is TRBV9 and J usage is TRBJ2-2; D remains ambiguous. From germline, CDR1 is SGDLS and CDR2 YYNGEE. This CDR3 has 14 amino acids. The V end was cut by 0 bases, the J end by 0 bases, with 3 bases between. CDR3 bases: TGTGCCAGCAGCGTAGTATCGAACACCGGGGAGCTGTTTTTT. Residues: CASSVVSNTGELFF.

This clone came up a few times. The rearrangement uses TRBV4-2 and TRBJ2-2, with D perhaps TRBD2 (6 bases). CDR1 is LGHNA, CDR2 YNFKEQ, per germline. V was cut by 4 bases and J by 1 base, with 13 bases left in between. This CDR3 has 16 residues. The chain's CDR3 is CASSPPLGGNTGELFF. The CDR3 region has the DNA TGTGCCAGCAGCCCCCCTCTGGGAGGGAACACCGGGGAGCTGTTTTTT.

The J gene is TRBJ1-3, the V gene TRBV7-9; D is ambiguous. Germline loops: CDR1 SEHNR, CDR2 FQNEAQ (reference sequence). V was clipped by 5 bases and J by 0 bases, with 14 bases between them. The CDR3 sequence is 16 residues long. The CDR3 loop reads CASSRRESSSGNTIYF. The CDR3 DNA is TGTGCCAGCAGCCGTAGGGAGAGCAGCTCTGGAAACACCATATATTTT.

The chain couples TRBV27 to TRBJ2-7, with D unclear. Trimming removed 5 bases from V and 0 bases from J, with 14 bases in between. Germline CDR1 MNHEY, CDR2 SMNVEV (reference sequence). The CDR3 spans 15 residues. As DNA, the CDR3 is TGTGCCAGCAGTCCCGAGAGACTGAGCTCCTACGAGCAGTACTTC. Translating gives CASSPERLSSYEQYF.